This TCR beta chain was found in a study of STAT5B mutations in CD4+ large granular lymphocyte leukemia. This CDR3 is built from 17 residues. Germline CDR1 and CDR2: SGHRS and YFSETQ. The V segment lost 4 bases and the J segment 1 base; nucleotides outside the gene matches: 12. Note on this clone: Its specificity is unknown.

Study-level results: Top patient clones used TRBV06 genes more often: 8/27 versus 2/35 in controls. The CD4+ versus CD8+ T-LGLL clonality difference may reflect limited sample size.

The assay was run at survey level. Some clones are missing from TCRdb's copy, which holds only in-frame ones; the method was immunoSEQ multiplex PCR. The sample includes 20,000 to 25,000 clones, over 60% seen only once; the top ten take roughly 0.4%. The chain employs TRBV5-1 and TRBJ1-1; 8 nucleotides match TRBD1. The sample was CD4+ T cells from blood buffy coats. The TCR originated in a human donor in good health. CDR3 sequence (DNA): TGCGCCAGCAGCCTGGGATCGACAGGGGCCCCGAACACTGAAGCTTTCTTT. Protein: CASSLGSTGAPNTEAFF.